The present T cell receptor (beta chain) was sequenced within a study of blood T cell repertoires in COVID-19. Study-wide context: Donors in the United States, Italy and Spain gave samples during acute or convalescent COVID-19. Sources were T cells, B-cell-depleted T cells, or PBMCs; the material itself was cDNA or gDNA.

The CDR3 is 14 residues long. The germline CDR1 and CDR2 sequences are SGHRS and YFSETQ. Trimming at V came to 5 bases and at J to 0 bases, leaving 4 bases not matched to a gene. In the original workflow: Estimates of nucleated cell counts were drawn from the amplification of reference gene primers. Generated by immunoSEQ multiplex PCR, the TCRdb table keeps only in-frame clones and is missing some. V and J calls and clone size are as listed in that table; D and trimming were resolved from the DNA. The sample holds approximately 200,000 clones, 85% to 90% seen once. Sequenced input: peripheral blood. The source is a man aged 60 to 75 who had recovered from COVID-19. The J gene is TRBJ1-1, the V gene TRBV5-1; 7 bases are shared with TRBD1. CDR3 DNA sequence: TGCGCCAGCAGACAGGGGAGCATGAACACTGAAGCTTTCTTT. Residues: CASRQGSMNTEAFF.